The 8 T cell receptor beta chains in this list originate from one sample, sequenced in a study of blood T cells in healthy people across ages (dated by TCRdb to between 2015 and 2017). Libraries came from 5' RACE. The data were produced on an Illumina HiSeq 2500. A second PCR of about 6 to 11 cycles was performed with a sample-barcoded 5' primer and a J-beta primer mix. The public reads were reanalyzed by TCRdb: fastp trimming at Q25, MiXCR alignment, in-frame beta chains only. Every distinct CDR3 protein forms one entry, paired with its most common genes and DNA. Recorded for this sample are more than 800,000 distinct CDR3 sequences; over 35% of them occurred a single time. Over 15% of the sample lies in the top ten. The source material was blood. These receptors were obtained from an older woman in good health.

This clonotype appeared a few times. Here the CDR3 reads CASSSSGRITDTQYF. The CDR3 DNA reads as TGTGCCAGCAGTTCTAGCGGGAGGATCACAGATACGCAGTATTTT. The chain couples TRBV12-3 or TRBV12-4 to TRBJ2-3, with 11 bases fitting TRBD2. Trimming removed 4 bases from V and 2 bases from J; junction bases left unmatched: 2. The CDR3 has 15 residues.

The rearrangement joins TRBV20-1 to TRBJ2-7, with 11 bases lining up with TRBD2. V shed 1 base, J shed 3 bases, and the junction held 5 bases outside the gene matches. This CDR3 has 15 amino acids. Looked up from germline, CDR1 is DFQATT and CDR2 is SNEGSKA (reference sequence). CDR3 sequence (DNA): TGCAGTGCTAGAGGGGCGACTAGCGGGAACTACGAGCAGTACTTC. This translates into CSARGATSGNYEQYF.

This clonotype came up many times. The chain uses TRBV14 and TRBJ2-1; 11 bases fit TRBD2. Germline CDR1 and CDR2: SGHDN and FVKESK. CDR3 size: 14 residues. V was clipped by 4 bases and J by 7 bases; unmatched bases: 3. The CDR3 loop reads CASSPRTSGNEQFF. The CDR3 DNA is TGTGCCAGCAGCCCCCGGACTAGCGGGAATGAGCAGTTCTTC.

The rearrangement links TRBV20-1 to TRBJ2-7, with TRBD2 as a possible D gene (6 bases). Germline V gives CDR1 DFQATT, CDR2 SNEGSKA (reference sequence). This CDR3 region has 13 residues. V was clipped by 6 bases and J by 4 bases, with 16 bases between them. The CDR3 region is CSAKAVGTYEQYF. DNA of the CDR3: TGCAGTGCCAAGGCGGTCGGGACTTACGAGCAGTACTTC.

This clonotype was recorded at least ten times. V gene TRBV7-2 combines with J gene TRBJ2-5; 12 nucleotides align to TRBD2. V was clipped by 1 base and J by 11 bases; unmatched bases: 11. The CDR3 consists of 16 residues. The germline CDR1 and CDR2 sequences are SGHTA and FQGNSA. The CDR3 region is CASSLVGLAGRNEQYF. In DNA form, the CDR3 reads TGTGCCAGCAGCTTAGTTGGACTAGCGGGGAGGAATGAGCAGTACTTC.

The chain recombines TRBV12-3 or TRBV12-4 with TRBJ2-5; 10 nucleotides match TRBD2. The CDR3 consists of 16 residues. V lost 3 bases, J lost 11 bases, and 15 bases stayed unmatched. CDR3 region: CASSFVPGLAYNEQYF. The CDR3 DNA reads TGTGCCAGCAGTTTTGTCCCGGGACTAGCGTACAATGAGCAGTACTTC.

In regard to this clonotype: Being one base from a much bigger clone, this may be a read error. The chain couples TRBV29-1 to TRBJ2-5, with a possible D match to TRBD2 (5 bases). V lost 4 bases and J 2 bases, leaving 11 bases between the germline ends. Germline V lookup: CDR1 SQVTM, CDR2 ANQGSEA. CDR3 size: 13 residues. CDR3 sequence (DNA): TGCAGCGTTGGACGAGCGGTACAAGAGACCCAGTACTTC. Translated, it gives CSVGRAVQETQYF.

The chain links TRBV20-1 to TRBJ2-3; 8 bases align to TRBD2. The CDR3 extends over 14 amino acids. V lost 3 bases, J lost 3 bases, and 5 bases stayed unmatched. Germline-derived CDR1 and CDR2 are DFQATT and SNEGSKA (reference sequence). The CDR3 sequence is CSARAGGNTDTQYF. CDR3 coding DNA: TGCAGTGCTAGGGCGGGAGGTAATACAGATACGCAGTATTTT.